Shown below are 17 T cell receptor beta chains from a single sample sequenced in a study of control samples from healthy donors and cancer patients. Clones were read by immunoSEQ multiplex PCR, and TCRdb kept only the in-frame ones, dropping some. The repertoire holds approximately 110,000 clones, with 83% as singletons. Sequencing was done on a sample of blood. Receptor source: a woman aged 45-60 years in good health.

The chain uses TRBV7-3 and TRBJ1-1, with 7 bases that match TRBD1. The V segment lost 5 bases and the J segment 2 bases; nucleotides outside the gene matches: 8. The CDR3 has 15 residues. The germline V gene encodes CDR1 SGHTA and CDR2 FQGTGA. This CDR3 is CASSPAGTENTEAFF. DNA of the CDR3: TGTGCCAGCAGCCCGGCCGGGACAGAAAACACTGAAGCTTTCTTT.

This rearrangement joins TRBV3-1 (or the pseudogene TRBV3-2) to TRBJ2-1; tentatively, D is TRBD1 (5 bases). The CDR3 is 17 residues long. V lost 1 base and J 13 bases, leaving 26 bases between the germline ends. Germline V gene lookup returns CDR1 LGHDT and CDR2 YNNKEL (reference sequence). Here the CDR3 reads CASSQVGDSVSTMRQFF. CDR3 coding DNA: TGTGCCAGCAGCCAAGTTGGCGACAGTGTATCTACAATGAGACAGTTCTTC.

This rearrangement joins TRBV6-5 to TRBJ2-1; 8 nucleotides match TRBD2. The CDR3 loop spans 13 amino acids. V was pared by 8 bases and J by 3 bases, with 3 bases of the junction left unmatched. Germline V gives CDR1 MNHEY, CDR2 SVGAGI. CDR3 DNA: TGTGCCAGCCCAGCGGGGGTCTACAATGAGCAGTTCTTC. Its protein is CASPAGVYNEQFF.

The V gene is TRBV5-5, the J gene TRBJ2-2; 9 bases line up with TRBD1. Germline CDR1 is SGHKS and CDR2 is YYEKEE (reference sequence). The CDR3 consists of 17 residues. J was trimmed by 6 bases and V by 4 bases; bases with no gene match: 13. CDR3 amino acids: CASSKTRDRVVPGELFF. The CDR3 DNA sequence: TGTGCCAGCAGCAAGACCCGGGACAGGGTGGTTCCCGGGGAGCTGTTTTTT.

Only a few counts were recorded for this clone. CDR3 protein: CASSDTRSTLSLHF. The CDR3, as DNA: TGTGCCAGCAGTGATACTCGGTCCACCCTATCGCTCCACTTT. The chain combines TRBV2 with TRBJ1-6; D not resolved. Trimming left V 3 bases short and J 16 bases short, with 19 bases between. The CDR3 is 14 residues long. Germline loops: CDR1 SNHLY, CDR2 FYNNEI.

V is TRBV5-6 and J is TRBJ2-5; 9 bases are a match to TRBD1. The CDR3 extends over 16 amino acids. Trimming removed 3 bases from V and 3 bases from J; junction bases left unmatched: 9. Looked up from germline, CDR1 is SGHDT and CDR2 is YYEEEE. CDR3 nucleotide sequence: TGTGCCAGCAGCTCCAGAACAGGGGGCTTCGAAGAGACCCAGTACTTC. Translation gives CASSSRTGGFEETQYF. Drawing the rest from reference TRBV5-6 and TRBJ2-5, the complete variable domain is DAGVTQSPTHLIKTRGQQVTLRCSPKSGHDTVSWYQQALGQGPQFIFQYYEEEERQRGNFPDRFSGHQFPNYSSELNVNALLLGDSALYLCASSSRTGGFEETQYFGPGTRLLVL.

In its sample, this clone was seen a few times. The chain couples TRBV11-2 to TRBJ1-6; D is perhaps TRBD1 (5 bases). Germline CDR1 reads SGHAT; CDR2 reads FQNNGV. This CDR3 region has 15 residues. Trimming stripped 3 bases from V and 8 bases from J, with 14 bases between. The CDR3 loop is CASSFEGVEYSPLHF. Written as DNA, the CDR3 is TGTGCCAGCAGCTTCGAAGGGGTAGAGTATTCACCCCTCCACTTT. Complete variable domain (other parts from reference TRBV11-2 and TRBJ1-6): EAGVAQSPRYKIIEKRQSVAFWCNPISGHATLYWYQQILGQGPKLLIQFQNNGVVDDSQLPKDRFSAERLKGVDSTLKIQPAKLEDSAVYLCASSFEGVEYSPLHFGNGTRLTVT.

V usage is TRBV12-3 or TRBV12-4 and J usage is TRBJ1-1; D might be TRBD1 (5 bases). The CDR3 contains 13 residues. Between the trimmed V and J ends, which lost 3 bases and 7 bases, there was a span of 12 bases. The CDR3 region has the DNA TGTGCCAGCAGTTTTTCAGGGTTAGATGAAGCTTTCTTT. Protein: CASSFSGLDEAFF.

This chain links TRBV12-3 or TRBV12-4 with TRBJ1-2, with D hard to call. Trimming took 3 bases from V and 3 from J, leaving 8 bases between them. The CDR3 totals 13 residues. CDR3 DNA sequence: TGTGCCAGCAGTTTTACAAGAGACTATGGCTACACCTTC. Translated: CASSFTRDYGYTF.

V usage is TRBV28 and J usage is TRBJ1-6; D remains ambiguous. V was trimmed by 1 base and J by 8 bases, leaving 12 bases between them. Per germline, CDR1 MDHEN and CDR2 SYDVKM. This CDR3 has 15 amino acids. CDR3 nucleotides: TGTGCCAGCAGTTTATTTGGCCAGCAACATTCACCCCTCCACTTT. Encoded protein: CASSLFGQQHSPLHF.

The CDR3 DNA reads as TGTGCCATCAGCTTAAACCCTAAGGGATCCTATGGCTACACCTTC. This gives the protein CAISLNPKGSYGYTF. The chain combines TRBV10-3 with TRBJ1-2; D remains unclear. Germline V gene data show CDR1 as ENHRY and CDR2 as SYGVKD. The ends were cut back, 6 bases at V and 4 bases at J, with 18 bases in the middle. The CDR3 extends over 15 amino acids.

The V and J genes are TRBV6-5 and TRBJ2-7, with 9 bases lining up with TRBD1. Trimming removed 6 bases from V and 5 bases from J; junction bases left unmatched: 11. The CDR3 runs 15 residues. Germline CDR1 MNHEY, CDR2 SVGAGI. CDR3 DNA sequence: TGTGCCAGCAGCCTAAATACAGGGGGCATGAACGAGCAGTACTTC. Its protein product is CASSLNTGGMNEQYF.

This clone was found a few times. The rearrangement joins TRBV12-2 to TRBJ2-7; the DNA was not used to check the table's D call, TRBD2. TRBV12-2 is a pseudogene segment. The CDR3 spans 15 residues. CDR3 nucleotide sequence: TGTGCAAGTCGCTTAGAGCACCGGGACTCCTACGAGCAGTACTTC. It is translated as CASRLEHRDSYEQYF.

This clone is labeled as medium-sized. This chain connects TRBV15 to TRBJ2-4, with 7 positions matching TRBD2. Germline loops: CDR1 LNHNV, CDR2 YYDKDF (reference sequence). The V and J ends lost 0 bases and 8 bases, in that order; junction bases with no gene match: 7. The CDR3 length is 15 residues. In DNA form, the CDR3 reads TGTGCCACCAGCAGAGATCAGGCAGGGAGGGACATTCAGTACTTC. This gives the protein CATSRDQAGRDIQYF.

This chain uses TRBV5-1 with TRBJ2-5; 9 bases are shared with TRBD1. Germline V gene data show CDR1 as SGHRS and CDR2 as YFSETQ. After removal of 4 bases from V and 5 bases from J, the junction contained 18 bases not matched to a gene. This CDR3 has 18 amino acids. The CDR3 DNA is TGCGCCAGCAGCATTAACTCCGGGACAGGGTTAATCGGGGAGACCCAGTACTTC. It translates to CASSINSGTGLIGETQYF.

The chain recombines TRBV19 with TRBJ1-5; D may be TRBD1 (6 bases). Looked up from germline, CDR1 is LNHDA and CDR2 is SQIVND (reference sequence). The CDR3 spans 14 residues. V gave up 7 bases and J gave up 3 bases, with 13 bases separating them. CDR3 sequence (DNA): TGTGCCAGTACCCCTGACAGGCTCAATCAGCCCCAGCATTTT. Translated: CASTPDRLNQPQHF.

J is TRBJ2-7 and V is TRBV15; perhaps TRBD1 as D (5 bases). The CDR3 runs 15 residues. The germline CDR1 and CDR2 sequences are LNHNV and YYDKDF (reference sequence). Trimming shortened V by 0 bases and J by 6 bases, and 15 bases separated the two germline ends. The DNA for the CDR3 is TGTGCCACCAGCAGAGAAGGACACCCAACCGCCGAGCAGTACTTC. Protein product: CATSREGHPTAEQYF.